Following are 27 T cell receptor beta chains from one sample sequenced in a study of blood T cell repertoires in COVID-19. Sequenced by immunoSEQ multiplex PCR; TCRdb stores in-frame clones only, minus some. The sample records some 220,000 clones, 83% being singletons. Material for sequencing was peripheral blood. Every receptor here comes from a human donor in a cohort sampled during active COVID-19.

A remark on this clone: A junction end diverges from the germline sequence, so it may reflect a read error. The V gene is TRBV18, the J gene TRBJ2-7; 9 nucleotides line up with TRBD1. Germline V gene lookup returns CDR1 KGHSH and CDR2 LQKENI. The CDR3 is 16 residues long. The CDR3 coding sequence is TGTGCCAGCTCACCACCCGACAGGGGGAGCTCCTCCGAGCAGTACTTC. Residues: CASSPPDRGSSSEQYF.

J is TRBJ2-5 and V is TRBV19; 9 bases are a match to TRBD2. Germline CDR1 LNHDA, CDR2 SQIVND (reference sequence). The junction had 7 bases not matched to a gene; V was cut back by 3 bases and J by 2 bases. This CDR3 has 16 residues. The CDR3: CASSMGRGGRQETQYF. CDR3 DNA: TGTGCCAGTAGTATGGGGCGGGGGGGCCGTCAAGAGACCCAGTACTTC.

V is TRBV29-1 and J is TRBJ2-3; 10 bases map to TRBD1. Germline trimming cut 6 bases from V and 5 bases from J; bases unmatched to any gene: 5. CDR1 SQVTM and CDR2 ANQGSEA come from the germline V gene. CDR3 length equals 13 residues. The CDR3 loop is CSVDRGRGDTQYF. For the CDR3, the DNA is TGCAGCGTCGACAGGGGGCGGGGAGATACGCAGTATTTT.

Here the CDR3 reads CASSPRGGDFLNEQFF. For the CDR3, the DNA is TGTGCCAGCTCACCACGAGGAGGGGATTTTTTAAATGAGCAGTTCTTC. The chain uses TRBV18 and TRBJ2-1; TRBD2 might be the D (6 bases). The CDR3 length is 16 residues. Germline V gene data show CDR1 as KGHSH and CDR2 as LQKENI. With 1 base removed from V and 7 bases from J, the gap between germline ends came to 17 bases.

The sample holds one count of this clone. The chain has TRBV10-3 and TRBJ1-1; 8 positions agree with TRBD1. Germline-derived CDR1 and CDR2 are ENHRY and SYGVKD. The J segment lost 1 base and the V segment lost 4 bases, leaving 5 bases of the junction unmatched. This CDR3 is 15 amino acids long. The CDR3 spells CAISVAGTGNTEAFF. For the CDR3, the DNA is TGTGCCATCAGTGTAGCCGGGACAGGGAACACTGAAGCTTTCTTT.

J is TRBJ2-1 and V is TRBV7-2; D gene uncertain. CDR3 length: 12 amino acids. Germline CDR1 SGHTA, CDR2 FQGNSA. Trimming stripped 3 bases from V and 8 bases from J, with 8 bases between. In DNA, the CDR3 is TGTGCCAGCAGCTTGAGCGAGTATGAGCAGTTCTTC. As protein: CASSLSEYEQFF.

This chain connects TRBV5-1 to TRBJ2-5; D gene ambiguous. With 4 bases removed from V and 5 bases from J, the gap between germline ends came to 9 bases. The CDR3 extends over 12 amino acids. The germline V gene encodes CDR1 SGHRS and CDR2 YFSETQ. The CDR3 protein is CASSHLRETQYF. In DNA, the CDR3 is TGCGCCAGCAGCCACCTCCGGGAGACCCAGTACTTC.

The chain carries TRBV4-1 and TRBJ2-1; 9 bases line up with TRBD2. The CDR3 covers 17 residues. J lost 7 bases, V lost 6 bases, and 16 bases had no gene match. The V gene's germline CDR1 is MGHRA and CDR2 YSYEKL. CDR3 amino acids: CASRPRQGGRGGNEQFF. CDR3 sequence (DNA): TGCGCCAGCAGGCCCAGGCAGGGCGGGAGGGGTGGAAATGAGCAGTTCTTC.

V and J are TRBV5-1 and TRBJ2-5; 8 bases are shared with TRBD1. CDR3 length: 14 residues. V was pared by 4 bases and J by 4 bases, with 6 bases of the junction left unmatched. Per germline, CDR1 SGHRS and CDR2 YFSETQ. CDR3 in DNA: TGCGCCAGCAGCCCCGGACAGGGCGGAGAGACCCAGTACTTC. Translating it yields CASSPGQGGETQYF. Full variable domain (remainder filled in from reference TRBV5-1 and TRBJ2-5): KAGVTQTPRYLIKTRGQQVTLSCSPISGHRSVSWYQQTPGQGLQFLFEYFSETQRNKGNFPGRFSGRQFSNSRSEMNVSTLELGDSALYLCASSPGQGGETQYFGPGTRLLVL.

In the case of this clone: One end of the junction varies from germline; a read error may be responsible. The chain employs TRBV7-7 and TRBJ2-1; no clear D. The CDR3 loop spans 15 amino acids. The germline V gene has CDR1 SSHAT and CDR2 FNYEAQ (reference sequence). Here the CDR3 reads CASSPLEVAYNEQFF. CDR3 nucleotide sequence: TGTGCTAGCAGCCCCCTCGAGGTGGCGTACAATGAGCAGTTCTTC. The variable domain in full, with the rest retrieved from reference TRBV7-7 and TRBJ2-1, is GAGVSQSPRYKVTKRGQDVTLRCDPISSHATLYWYQQALGQGPEFLTYFNYEAQPDKSGLPSDRFSAERPEGSISTLTIQRTEQRDSAMYRCASSPLEVAYNEQFFGPGTRLTVL.

The chain carries TRBV11-2 and TRBJ2-7, with D possibly being TRBD2 (6 bases). V lost 2 bases and J 3 bases, leaving 11 bases between the germline ends. Germline V lookup: CDR1 SGHAT, CDR2 FQNNGV. This CDR3 region has 14 residues. The chain's CDR3 is CASSLPSASYEQYF. CDR3 nucleotides: TGTGCCAGCAGCTTACCTAGCGCGAGCTACGAGCAGTACTTC.

The chain combines TRBV28 with TRBJ2-7; D is perhaps TRBD2 (5 bases). The V end lost 4 bases, the J end lost 3 bases, and 19 bases lay between the germline ends. Germline lookup yields CDR1 MDHEN and CDR2 SYDVKM. This CDR3 region has 16 residues. CDR3 loop: CASSSRPGNSVYEQYF. The CDR3 DNA follows: TGTGCCAGCAGTTCCAGGCCCGGGAACAGCGTCTACGAGCAGTACTTC.

The gene calls are TRBV19 and TRBJ1-1; possible D gene TRBD1, 5 bases. CDR3 length equals 15 residues. Germline V gene data show CDR1 as LNHDA and CDR2 as SQIVND (reference sequence). V was shortened by 7 bases and J by 0 bases, with 15 bases between the two germline ends. Here the CDR3 reads CASTHRNSVNTEAFF. The CDR3 DNA reads TGTGCCAGTACTCACAGGAATTCGGTGAACACTGAAGCTTTCTTT.

This sequence joins TRBV30 and TRBJ2-7, with 8 bases aligning to TRBD1. V was pared by 0 bases and J by 2 bases, with 6 bases of the junction left unmatched. Germline V gene data show CDR1 as GTSNPN and CDR2 as SVGIG (reference sequence). The CDR3 runs to 15 residues. The CDR3 is CAWSVLVRGPYEQYF. In DNA form, the CDR3 reads TGTGCCTGGAGTGTATTGGTCAGGGGGCCCTACGAGCAGTACTTC.

In its sample, this clone was seen once. The rearrangement uses TRBV18 and TRBJ1-1; D is unclear. CDR3 length: 16 residues. V was trimmed by 6 bases and J by 4 bases, leaving 21 bases between them. Germline V gives CDR1 KGHSH, CDR2 LQKENI. This CDR3 reads CASSKTSAGLGTEAFF. CDR3 nucleotide sequence: TGTGCCAGCTCTAAAACCAGTGCAGGATTGGGCACTGAAGCTTTCTTT.

The V gene is TRBV9, the J gene TRBJ2-5; a weak D match, TRBD2 (5 bases). Germline-derived CDR1 and CDR2 are SGDLS and YYNGEE. V was trimmed by 4 bases and J by 2 bases, leaving 12 bases between them. This CDR3 has 14 amino acids. CDR3 DNA sequence: TGTGCCAGCAGCCTAGGACGGGGACAAGAGACCCAGTACTTC. This translates into CASSLGRGQETQYF.

V and J are TRBV5-6 and TRBJ2-7; 9 bases are shared with TRBD1. The germline gives CDR1 SGHDT, CDR2 YYEEEE. J gave up 7 bases and V 6 bases, and 11 bases lay outside the gene matches. This CDR3 region has 14 residues. For the CDR3, the DNA is TGTGCCAGCATCCTAGGAGGGACAGGGAGGGAGCAGTACTTC. It codes for CASILGGTGREQYF.

CDR3 region: CAIQGLAGNNEQFF. CDR3 nucleotides: TGTGCCATCCAGGGACTAGCGGGAAACAATGAGCAGTTCTTC. This sequence joins TRBV10-3 and TRBJ2-1; 13 nucleotides match TRBD2. V lost 8 bases and J lost 5; bases outside the gene matches: 3. The germline V gene has CDR1 ENHRY and CDR2 SYGVKD. The CDR3 runs 14 residues.

The rearrangement joins TRBV5-1 to TRBJ1-1; D uncertain. Germline V gene lookup returns CDR1 SGHRS and CDR2 YFSETQ. V lost 4 bases and J lost 3, with 10 bases in between. The CDR3 loop spans 13 amino acids. The CDR3 bases are TGCGCCAGCAGCGTAGTTTTCGACACTGAAGCTTTCTTT. Translated, it gives CASSVVFDTEAFF.

The gene calls are TRBV5-8 and TRBJ2-5, with D perhaps TRBD1 (6 bases). V lost 4 bases and J 1 base, leaving 11 bases between the germline ends. In germline, CDR1 is SGHTS, CDR2 YDEGEE. CDR3 length equals 14 residues. The CDR3 sequence: CASSANRVQETQYF. The CDR3 DNA reads TGTGCCAGCAGCGCGAACAGGGTCCAAGAGACCCAGTACTTC.

The V and J genes are TRBV6-1 and TRBJ2-6; 8 positions agree with TRBD1. The CDR3 covers 22 residues. The trim removed 2 bases at V and 0 bases at J, leaving 18 bases unmatched. CDR1 and CDR2 from the germline V gene are MNHNS and SASEGT. CDR3 sequence reads: CASSEWGTGGRTPLSGANVLTF. DNA of the CDR3: TGTGCCAGCAGTGAATGGGGGACAGGCGGTCGAACCCCCCTCTCTGGGGCCAACGTCCTGACTTTC.

This clone was detected only a few times. The V and J genes are TRBV6-5 and TRBJ1-6; no firm D call. Germline V lookup: CDR1 MNHEY, CDR2 SVGAGI. V was trimmed by 6 bases and J by 8 bases, leaving 11 bases between them. This CDR3 is built from 13 residues. As DNA, the CDR3 is TGTGCCAGCAGCCCAGGCGGGCATTCACCCCTCCACTTT. This encodes CASSPGGHSPLHF.

This clone was counted between two and nine times. The chain has TRBV28 and TRBJ1-2; possibly TRBD1 for D (6 bases). The CDR3 runs 12 residues. V gave up 4 bases and J gave up 8 bases, with 11 bases separating them. CDR1 is MDHEN and CDR2 is SYDVKM in the germline V gene. The DNA of the CDR3 is TGTGCCAGCAGTTCTCAGGGGAGAGGCTACACCTTC. This encodes CASSSQGRGYTF.

The rearrangement joins TRBV30 to TRBJ1-1, with 11 bases lining up with TRBD1. V dropped 7 bases and J dropped 3; count of bases not matched to a gene: 7. The germline V gene encodes CDR1 GTSNPN and CDR2 SVGIG (reference sequence). This CDR3 has 14 amino acids. The CDR3 DNA sequence: TGTGCCTATCGGACAGGGGGCGAGGACACTGAAGCTTTCTTT. It specifies CAYRTGGEDTEAFF.

The rearrangement links TRBV15 to TRBJ1-2; 8 positions match TRBD1. Germline V CDR1 and CDR2: LNHNV, YYDKDF (reference sequence). Trimming took 6 bases from V and 2 from J; bases not matched to a gene: 5. This CDR3 contains 14 residues. CDR3 sequence reads: CATREDRENYGYTF. The CDR3 DNA reads TGTGCCACCAGGGAGGACAGGGAGAACTATGGCTACACCTTC.

The chain links TRBV6-6 to TRBJ1-2; D possibly corresponds to TRBD1 (5 bases). The CDR3 runs to 14 residues. Germline loops: CDR1 MNHNY, CDR2 SVGAGI (reference sequence). V was clipped by 0 bases and J by 7 bases, with 12 bases between them. This CDR3 reads CASSYSIGDSGYTF. In DNA form, the CDR3 reads TGTGCCAGCAGTTACTCAATAGGAGACAGTGGCTACACCTTC.

This clone was found many times. CDR3 loop: CASSDSDKGVEAFF. In nucleotides, the CDR3 is TGCGCCAGCAGTGATTCCGACAAAGGCGTAGAAGCTTTCTTT. This chain links TRBV10-1 with TRBJ1-1, with D unresolved. Germline lookup yields CDR1 WNHNN and CDR2 SYGVQD (reference sequence). Trimming stripped 3 bases from V and 8 bases from J, with 16 bases between. This CDR3 has 14 residues.